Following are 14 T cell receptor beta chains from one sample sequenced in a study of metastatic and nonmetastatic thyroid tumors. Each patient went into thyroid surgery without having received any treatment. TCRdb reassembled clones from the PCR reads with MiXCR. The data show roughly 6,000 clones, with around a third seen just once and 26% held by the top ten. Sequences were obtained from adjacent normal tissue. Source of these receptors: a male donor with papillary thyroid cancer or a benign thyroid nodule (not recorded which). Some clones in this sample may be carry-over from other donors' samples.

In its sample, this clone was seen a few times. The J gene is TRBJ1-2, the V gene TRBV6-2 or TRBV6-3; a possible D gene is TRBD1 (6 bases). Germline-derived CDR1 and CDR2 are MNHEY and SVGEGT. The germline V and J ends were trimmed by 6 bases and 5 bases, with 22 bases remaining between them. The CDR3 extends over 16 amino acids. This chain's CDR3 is CASSSGTRPFRYGYTF. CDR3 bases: TGTGCCAGCAGCTCCGGGACAAGGCCGTTCCGGTATGGCTACACCTTC.

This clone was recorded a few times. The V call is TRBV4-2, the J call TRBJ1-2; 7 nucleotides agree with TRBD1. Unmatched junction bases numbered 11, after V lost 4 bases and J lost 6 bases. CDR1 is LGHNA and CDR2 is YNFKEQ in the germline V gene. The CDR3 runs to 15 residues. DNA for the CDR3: TGTGCCAGCAGCCTCGAAACCGGAGGGGGCGATGGCTACACCTTC. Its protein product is CASSLETGGGDGYTF.

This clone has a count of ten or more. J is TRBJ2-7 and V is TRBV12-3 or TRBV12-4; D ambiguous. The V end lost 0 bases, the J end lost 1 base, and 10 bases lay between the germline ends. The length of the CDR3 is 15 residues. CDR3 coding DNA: TGTGCCAGCAGTTTAGCCGGACGGGTGTCCTACGAGCAGTACTTC. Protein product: CASSLAGRVSYEQYF.

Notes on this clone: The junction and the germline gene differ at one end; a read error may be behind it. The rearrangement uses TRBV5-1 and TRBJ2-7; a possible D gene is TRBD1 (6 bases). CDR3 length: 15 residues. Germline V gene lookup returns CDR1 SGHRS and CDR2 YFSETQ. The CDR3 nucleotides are TGCGCCAGCAGCTTGGGTCACAGGGACATCCACGAGCATTACTTC. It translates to CASSLGHRDIHEHYF.

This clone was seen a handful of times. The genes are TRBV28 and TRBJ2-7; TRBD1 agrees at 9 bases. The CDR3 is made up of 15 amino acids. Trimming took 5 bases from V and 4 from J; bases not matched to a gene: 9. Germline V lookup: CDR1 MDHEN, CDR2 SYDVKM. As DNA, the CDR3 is TGTGCCAGCAGTCCCTATGGTGGACAGGGGTACGAGCAGTACTTC. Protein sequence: CASSPYGGQGYEQYF.

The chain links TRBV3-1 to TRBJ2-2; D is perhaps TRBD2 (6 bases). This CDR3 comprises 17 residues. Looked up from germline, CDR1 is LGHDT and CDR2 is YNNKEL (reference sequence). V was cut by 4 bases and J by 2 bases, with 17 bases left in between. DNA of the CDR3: TGTGCCAGCAGCCCGACCCATAGCGGAGGAAACACCGGGGAGCTGTTTTTT. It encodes CASSPTHSGGNTGELFF.

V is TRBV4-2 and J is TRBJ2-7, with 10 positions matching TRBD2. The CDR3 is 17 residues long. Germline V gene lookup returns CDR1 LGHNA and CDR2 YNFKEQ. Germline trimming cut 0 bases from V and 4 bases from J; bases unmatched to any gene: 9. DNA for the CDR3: TGTGCCAGCAGCCAAGATGGGCTAGCGGGGGTACGTTACGAGCAGTACTTC. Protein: CASSQDGLAGVRYEQYF.

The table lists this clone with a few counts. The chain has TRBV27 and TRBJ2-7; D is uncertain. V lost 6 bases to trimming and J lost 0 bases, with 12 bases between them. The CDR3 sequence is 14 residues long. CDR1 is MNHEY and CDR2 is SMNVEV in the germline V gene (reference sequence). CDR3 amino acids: CASSPLGYSYEQYF. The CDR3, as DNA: TGTGCCAGCAGCCCCTTGGGGTACTCCTACGAGCAGTACTTC.

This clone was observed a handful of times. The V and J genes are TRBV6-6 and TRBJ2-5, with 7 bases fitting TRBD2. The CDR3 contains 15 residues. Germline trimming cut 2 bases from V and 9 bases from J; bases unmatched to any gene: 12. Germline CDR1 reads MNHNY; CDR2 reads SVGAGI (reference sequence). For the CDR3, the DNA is TGTGCCAGCAGTTACGCCACTAGCGCCCCCGAGGCCCAGTACTTC. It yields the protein CASSYATSAPEAQYF.

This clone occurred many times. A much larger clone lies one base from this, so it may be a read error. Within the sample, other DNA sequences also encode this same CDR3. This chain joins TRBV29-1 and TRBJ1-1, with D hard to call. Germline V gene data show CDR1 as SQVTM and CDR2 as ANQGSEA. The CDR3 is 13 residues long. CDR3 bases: TGCAGCGTTGCGTCTGACCCGAACACTGAAGCCTTCTTT. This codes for CSVASDPNTEAFF.

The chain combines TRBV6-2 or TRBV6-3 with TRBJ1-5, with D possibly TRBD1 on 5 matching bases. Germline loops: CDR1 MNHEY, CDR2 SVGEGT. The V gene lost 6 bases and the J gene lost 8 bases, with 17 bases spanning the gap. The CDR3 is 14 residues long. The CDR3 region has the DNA TGTGCCAGCAGGCCCCCGGGACCCTCTAAGCCCCAGCATTTT. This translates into CASRPPGPSKPQHF.

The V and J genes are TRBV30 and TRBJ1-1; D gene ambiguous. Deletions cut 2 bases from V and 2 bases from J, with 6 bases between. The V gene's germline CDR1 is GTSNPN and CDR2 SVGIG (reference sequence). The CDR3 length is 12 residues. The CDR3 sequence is CAWSWVNTEAFF. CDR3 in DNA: TGTGCCTGGAGTTGGGTTAACACTGAAGCTTTCTTT.

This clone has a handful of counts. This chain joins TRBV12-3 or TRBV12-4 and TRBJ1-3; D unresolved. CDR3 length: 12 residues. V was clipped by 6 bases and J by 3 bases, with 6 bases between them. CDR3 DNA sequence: TGTGCCAGCAGCTGGAATGGAAACACCATATATTTT. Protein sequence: CASSWNGNTIYF.

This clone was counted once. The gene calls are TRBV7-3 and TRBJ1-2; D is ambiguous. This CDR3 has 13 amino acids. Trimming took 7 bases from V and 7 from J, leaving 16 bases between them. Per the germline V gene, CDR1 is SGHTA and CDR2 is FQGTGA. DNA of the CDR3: TGTGCCAGCACGGTAGTCGGAGAGGGTGGCTACACCTTC. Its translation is CASTVVGEGGYTF.